A selection of T cell receptor beta chains follows, all from one sample in a study of CD8 T cells in ankylosing spondylitis. TCRdb reprocessed the 5' RACE reads with MiXCR, giving one entry per CDR3 protein. The table shows a few hundred thousand distinct CDR3 sequences, with 9.5% to 15% occurring only once. Source material: blood, either unsorted or a sorted T cell fraction (not recorded which). The receptor set was obtained from a male donor with ankylosing spondylitis. Each CDR3 is given with its conserved first and last residue. The order of the fields is V gene, clone size, J gene, D gene, CDR3 protein, CDR3 DNA. The D gene is left open where the match is weak. Some rows mark clone size as missing; the rest say once, few, many or name a class of expanded clone.

>TRBV5-1|NA|TRBJ2-7|TRBD1
CASSFDRVSSYEQYF
TGCGCCAGCAGTTTCGACAGGGTAAGCTCCTACGAGCAGTACTTC
>TRBV27|few|TRBJ1-2|NA
CASSSTYQAIPYGYTF
TGTGCCAGCAGCTCAACATATCAAGCAATCCCCTATGGCTACACCTTC
>TRBV20-1|NA|TRBJ2-1|NA
CSASGVDEQFF
TGCAGTGCTTCGGGGGTCGATGAGCAGTTCTTC
>TRBV25-1|few|TRBJ2-5|NA
CASSELEDHREETQYF
TGTGCCAGCAGTGAATTAGAGGACCATAGGGAAGAGACCCAGTACTTC
>TRBV4-2|few|TRBJ2-2|NA
CASSQEHTGPGELFF
TGTGCCAGCAGCCAAGAACATACAGGGCCCGGGGAGCTGTTTTTT
>TRBV3-1|NA|TRBJ2-3|NA
CASTLGTVFNTDTQYF
TGTGCCAGCACCCTTGGGACTGTTTTCAACACAGATACGCAGTATTTT
>TRBV27|few|TRBJ1-1|NA
CASSPIRVENTEAFF
TGTGCCAGCAGTCCGATCAGGGTGGAGAACACTGAAGCTTTCTTT
>TRBV2|NA|TRBJ1-2|NA
CASGRDINYGYTF
TGTGCCAGTGGACGGGACATAAACTATGGCTACACCTTC
>TRBV7-6|NA|TRBJ2-1|NA
CASSLMGLLSSYNEQFF
TGTGCCAGCAGCTTAATGGGACTCCTCAGCTCCTACAATGAGCAGTTCTTC
>TRBV7-2|few|TRBJ1-4|NA
CASSLNRPDNNEKLFF
TGTGCCAGCAGCTTAAACAGGCCAGACAATAATGAAAAACTGTTTTTT
>TRBV7-8|NA|TRBJ2-7|TRBD1
CASSLPRGTGGIYERYF
TGTGCCAGCAGCTTACCCCGGGGGACAGGGGGCATCTACGAGCGGTACTTC
>TRBV10-3|NA|TRBJ2-7|NA
CAISESASSYEQYF
TGTGCCATCAGTGAGTCGGCTAGCTCCTACGAGCAGTACTTC
>TRBV24-1|NA|TRBJ1-4|NA
CATSGAGTDNEKLFF
TGTGCCACCAGTGGGGCCGGGACGGATAATGAAAAACTGTTTTTT
>TRBV19|NA|TRBJ1-1|NA
CASSLGTDDFMNTEAFF
TGTGCCAGTAGCCTCGGGACTGACGACTTCATGAACACTGAAGCTTTCTTT
>TRBV20-1|NA|TRBJ2-5|TRBD2
CSTSGRSGETQYF
TGCAGTACTAGCGGGAGGTCCGGGGAGACCCAGTACTTC
>TRBV4-1|few|TRBJ2-7|NA
CASSQIPAQTAYEQYF
TGCGCCAGCAGCCAAATACCGGCCCAGACCGCCTACGAGCAGTACTTC
>TRBV20-1|few|TRBJ2-7|NA
CSASRLIYEQYF
TGCAGTGCTAGTCGACTGATATACGAGCAGTACTTC
>TRBV12-5|few|TRBJ1-1|NA
CASGLEADGLNTEAFF
TGTGCTAGTGGTTTGGAGGCGGACGGATTGAACACTGAAGCTTTCTTT
>TRBV5-6|NA|TRBJ1-2|NA
CASSLKPPVFLGYTF
TGTGCCAGCAGTCTCAAACCTCCCGTGTTTTTAGGCTACACCTTC
>TRBV3-1|many|TRBJ2-2|NA
CASSQEPNTGELFF
TGTGCCAGCAGCCAAGAACCGAACACCGGGGAGCTGTTTTTT
>TRBV7-9|NA|TRBJ2-1|TRBD2
CASSFHAGTRLGNEQFF
TGTGCCAGCAGCTTTCATGCCGGGACTAGACTTGGCAATGAGCAGTTCTTC
>TRBV7-8|few|TRBJ2-1|NA
CASSLGRKFF
TGTGCCAGCAGCTTGGGACGTAAGTTCTTC
>TRBV5-1|NA|TRBJ1-2|NA
CASSPGVGSPANYGYTF
TGCGCCAGCAGCCCCGGCGTGGGGTCGCCCGCTAACTATGGCTACACCTTC
>TRBV20-1|few|TRBJ2-3|NA
CSAPGSGTDTQYF
TGCAGTGCCCCCGGCTCCGGCACAGATACGCAGTATTTT
>TRBV29-1|few|TRBJ1-5|NA
CSVGDGNQPQHF
TGCAGCGTCGGTGACGGCAATCAGCCCCAGCATTTT
>TRBV20-1|few|TRBJ2-3|TRBD1
CSAMGQYTDTQYF
TGCAGTGCTATGGGACAGTACACAGATACGCAGTATTTT
>TRBV11-1|NA|TRBJ2-6|TRBD2
CASNTGGLAGSGANVLTF
TGTGCCAGCAACACCGGGGGGCTAGCGGGCTCTGGGGCCAACGTCCTGACTTTC
>TRBV24-1|many|TRBJ2-3|TRBD1
CATSDYRGESTDTQYF
TGTGCCACCAGTGATTACAGGGGCGAAAGCACAGATACGCAGTATTTT
>TRBV5-1|few|TRBJ2-3|NA
CASSLEGVSSTDTQYF
TGCGCCAGCAGCTTGGAGGGCGTGAGTAGCACAGATACGCAGTATTTT
>TRBV12-3/TRBV12-4|many|TRBJ2-7|NA
CASSPGAGYLSYEQYF
TGTGCCAGCAGTCCAGGAGCGGGCTACCTCTCCTACGAGCAGTACTTC
>TRBV6-6|NA|TRBJ2-1|TRBD1
CASSPTGNEQFF
TGTGCCAGCAGTCCGACAGGGAATGAGCAGTTCTTC
>TRBV12-3/TRBV12-4|many|TRBJ2-1|TRBD2
CASSIPGLAGVEQFF
TGTGCCAGCAGTATACCGGGACTAGCGGGAGTCGAGCAGTTCTTC
>TRBV29-1|NA|TRBJ2-3|NA
CSVLLGGGDTQYF
TGCAGCGTTCTATTAGGGGGTGGCGATACGCAGTATTTT
>TRBV29-1|NA|TRBJ2-7|NA
CSVEDLAGASYEQYF
TGCAGCGTTGAAGATCTGGCGGGCGCCTCCTACGAGCAGTACTTC
>TRBV20-1|few|TRBJ2-5|NA
CSAPAVSLRETQYF
TGCAGTGCTCCTGCCGTCTCGCTTCGGGAGACCCAGTACTTC
>TRBV12-3/TRBV12-4|NA|TRBJ2-7|NA
CASSFDGDGYEQYF
TGTGCCAGCAGTTTCGATGGGGACGGGTACGAGCAGTACTTC
>TRBV6-1|many|TRBJ2-2|TRBD1
CASTPGQGGTGELFF
TGTGCCAGCACTCCGGGACAGGGTGGCACCGGGGAGCTGTTTTTT
>TRBV6-5|few|TRBJ2-1|TRBD2
CASSYFPLAGDNEQFF
TGTGCCAGCAGTTATTTTCCTCTAGCGGGAGACAATGAGCAGTTCTTC
>TRBV12-3/TRBV12-4|NA|TRBJ2-3|NA
CASSTGTTTSTDTQYF
TGTGCCAGCAGTACAGGGACAACTACTAGCACAGATACGCAGTATTTT
>TRBV18|NA|TRBJ2-5|NA
CASSPPALEETQYF
TGTGCCAGCTCACCACCGGCACTCGAAGAGACCCAGTACTTC
>TRBV2|many|TRBJ1-5|NA
CASSGLGGPIPQPQHF
TGTGCCAGCAGCGGGCTGGGCGGCCCGATACCACAGCCCCAGCATTTT
>TRBV5-1|many|TRBJ1-6|NA
CASSTSASSYNSPLHF
TGCGCCAGCAGTACCTCAGCGAGCTCCTATAATTCACCCCTCCACTTT
>TRBV18|few|TRBJ2-1|NA
CASSSGRDYEQFF
TGTGCCAGCTCATCTGGCCGGGACTATGAGCAGTTCTTC
>TRBV4-2|few|TRBJ2-1|TRBD2
CASSQGHEAGERYNEQFF
TGTGCCAGCAGCCAAGGTCACGAAGCGGGAGAACGGTACAATGAGCAGTTCTTC
>TRBV11-3|few|TRBJ2-3|NA
CASSFGTSPDTQYF
TGTGCCAGCAGCTTCGGAACGAGCCCCGATACGCAGTATTTT
>TRBV5-1|NA|TRBJ2-3|TRBD2
CATTLAGDLLDTQYF
TGCGCCACCACCCTAGCGGGAGATCTATTGGATACGCAGTATTTT
>TRBV24-1|many|TRBJ2-1|TRBD2
CATSDPSGEGYNEQFF
TGTGCCACCAGTGATCCTAGCGGGGAAGGGTACAATGAGCAGTTCTTC
>TRBV15|few|TRBJ2-1|NA
CATSREGLARDNEQFF
TGTGCCACCAGCAGAGAAGGCCTAGCGAGAGACAATGAGCAGTTCTTC
>TRBV12-3/TRBV12-4|few|TRBJ2-5|NA
CASSPTPRERGETQYF
TGTGCCAGCAGTCCCACCCCAAGGGAGAGAGGGGAGACCCAGTACTTC
>TRBV3-1|NA|TRBJ2-1|TRBD2
CASSQLAGVYNEQFF
TGTGCCAGCAGCCAACTAGCGGGAGTTTACAATGAGCAGTTCTTC
>TRBV20-1|once|TRBJ2-3|NA
CSAREERIASTDTQYF
TGCAGTGCTAGAGAGGAGCGGATTGCTAGCACAGATACGCAGTATTTT
>TRBV3-1|few|TRBJ2-1|NA
CASSPFGYGADNEQFF
TGTGCCAGCAGCCCCTTTGGGTACGGAGCTGACAATGAGCAGTTCTTC
>TRBV10-3|few|TRBJ2-1|TRBD2
CAISSTSGRRSYNEQFF
TGTGCCATCAGTTCCACTAGCGGAAGGCGCTCCTACAATGAGCAGTTCTTC
>TRBV29-1|few|TRBJ1-1|TRBD1
CSVEVFGVLGQGIFF
TGCAGCGTTGAAGTATTTGGTGTTTTAGGACAGGGTATTTTCTTT
>TRBV7-9|NA|TRBJ2-1|NA
CASSLRRGRSYNEQFF
TGTGCCAGCAGCTTAAGAAGGGGACGCTCCTACAATGAGCAGTTCTTC